One and the same sample provided the 20 T cell receptor beta chains below, sequenced in a study of cytomegalovirus exposure and HLA in healthy donors. The protocol was immunoSEQ multiplex PCR, while the TCRdb copy is restricted to in-frame clones and leaves out a portion. The repertoire includes about 75,000 clones, approximately 80% of them detected once, and 3% sits in the top ten. Sequenced input: PBMCs. All receptors derive from a man aged 30-40 years in good health and CMV-seronegative.

The rearrangement uses TRBV11-1 and TRBJ2-3; no firm D call. There are 14 residues in the CDR3. V gave up 7 bases and J gave up 0 bases, with 11 bases separating them. The germline CDR1 and CDR2 sequences are SGHAT and FQDESV (reference sequence). CDR3 coding DNA: TGTGCCAGCACGATCAGACTGAGCACAGATACGCAGTATTTT. Amino acid sequence: CASTIRLSTDTQYF.

This chain joins TRBV9 and TRBJ2-3; tentative D call: TRBD2 (7 bases). Per germline, CDR1 SGDLS and CDR2 YYNGEE. The CDR3 extends over 14 amino acids. Trimming stripped 6 bases from V and 5 bases from J, with 16 bases between. The DNA of the CDR3 is TGTGCCAGCACCGTGGGGGGGGGCGGAGATACGCAGTATTTT. This gives the protein CASTVGGGGDTQYF.

This chain uses TRBV21-1 with TRBJ1-6. TRBV21-1 is a recognized pseudogene. This CDR3 contains 16 residues. CDR3 DNA: TGTGCCAGCAGCAAAGAAACCTCGGGGGTAGATTCACCCCTCCACTTT. Protein: CASSKETSGVDSPLHF.

This chain uses TRBV6-1 with TRBJ1-6, with D possibly TRBD1 on 5 matching bases. Germline V gene lookup returns CDR1 MNHNS and CDR2 SASEGT. Trimming removed 6 bases from V and 10 bases from J, with 13 bases in between. This CDR3 is 13 amino acids long. For the CDR3, the DNA is TGTGCCAGCAGAACAGGCGATAGGTCACCCCTCCACTTT. It is translated as CASRTGDRSPLHF.

This clone was recorded only once. The V call is TRBV10-1, the J call TRBJ2-4; 7 nucleotides agree with TRBD2. The CDR3 is 16 residues long. V gave up 6 bases and J gave up 6 bases; unmatched junction bases: 14. Germline lookup yields CDR1 WNHNN and CDR2 SYGVQD (reference sequence). The CDR3 DNA sequence: TGCGCCAGCAGAGGGCAGCGCCCTTGGGAGGGAAACATTCAGTACTTC. It is translated as CASRGQRPWEGNIQYF.

This clone was detected only once. The chain's CDR3 is CAWSREGAIGNTIYF. The CDR3 region has the DNA TGTGCCTGGAGTCGGGAGGGCGCGATCGGAAACACCATATATTTT. The genes are TRBV30 and TRBJ1-3; D not certain. Trimming left V 2 bases short and J 4 bases short, with 15 bases between. Germline values: CDR1 GTSNPN, CDR2 SVGIG (reference sequence). The CDR3 runs 15 residues.

The chain uses TRBV18 and TRBJ2-7, with 10 nucleotides matching TRBD1. J was trimmed by 7 bases and V by 3 bases; bases with no gene match: 9. Germline lookup yields CDR1 KGHSH and CDR2 LQKENI. The CDR3 is 15 residues long. CDR3 bases: TGTGCCAGCTCACCGTCGACAGGGGGCTCTCGGGAGCAGTACTTC. It specifies CASSPSTGGSREQYF.

The count of this clone is one. The genes are TRBV5-1 and TRBJ1-6; D is ambiguous. The germline gives CDR1 SGHRS, CDR2 YFSETQ. Trimming cost V 5 bases and J 0 bases, with 9 bases left between them. The CDR3 is 15 residues long. CDR3 bases: TGCGCCAGCAGGAGGGTCTTCTCCTATAATTCACCCCTCCACTTT. This encodes CASRRVFSYNSPLHF.

The J gene is TRBJ2-1, the V gene TRBV12-5; 10 bases match TRBD2. With 6 bases clipped from V and 6 bases from J, the junction kept 11 bases outside the gene matches. The CDR3 is 16 amino acids. Germline assignment: CDR1 LGHNT and CDR2 FRNRAP. CDR3 loop: CASGRVGGLATNEQFF. The CDR3 DNA reads as TGTGCTAGTGGCCGGGTAGGGGGACTAGCGACCAATGAGCAGTTCTTC.

This clone was counted a few times. V and J are TRBV4-1 and TRBJ1-1; D gene unclear. V was shortened by 3 bases and J by 5 bases, with 7 bases between the two germline ends. The CDR3 runs 12 residues. Germline V gene sequence: CDR1 MGHRA, CDR2 YSYEKL. In DNA form, the CDR3 reads TGCGCCAGCAGCCATGGCGGGACTGAAGCTTTCTTT. Translation gives CASSHGGTEAFF.

This clone showed up just a few times. CDR3 amino acids: CASSPGQGIYEQYF. In DNA form, the CDR3 reads TGTGCCAGCAGTCCGGGACAGGGAATCTACGAGCAGTACTTC. The chain has TRBV6-5 and TRBJ2-7; 9 bases fit TRBD1. Germline V gives CDR1 MNHEY, CDR2 SVGAGI. V gave up 5 bases and J gave up 3 bases; unmatched junction bases: 5. The CDR3 extends over 14 amino acids.

V usage is TRBV2 and J usage is TRBJ1-1; D ambiguous. Trimming cost V 4 bases and J 6 bases, with 12 bases left between them. This CDR3 is 13 amino acids long. Germline V CDR1 and CDR2: SNHLY, FYNNEI. CDR3 coding DNA: TGTGCCAGCAGTGTAGGAGAAGCCGCTGAAGCTTTCTTT. The encoded protein is CASSVGEAAEAFF.

The chain carries TRBV4-2 and TRBJ1-1; 8 bases align to TRBD1. CDR1 is LGHNA, CDR2 YNFKEQ, per germline. V lost 5 bases to trimming and J lost 0 bases; unmatched junction nucleotides: 8. The CDR3 extends over 16 amino acids. In DNA, the CDR3 is TGTGCCAGCAGCGAAGGACAGGGAAACATGAACACTGAAGCTTTCTTT. It encodes CASSEGQGNMNTEAFF.

This clone was observed a single time. The chain has TRBV27 and TRBJ2-3; 7 bases are shared with TRBD1. CDR3 length: 17 residues. Germline CDR1 MNHEY, CDR2 SMNVEV (reference sequence). V dropped 2 bases and J dropped 3; count of bases not matched to a gene: 11. The CDR3 nucleotides read TGTGCCAGCAGTTTACGTCACAGGGGACGCTGGACAGATACGCAGTATTTT. It yields the protein CASSLRHRGRWTDTQYF.

V gene TRBV11-2 combines with J gene TRBJ2-1, with a possible D match to TRBD1 (5 bases). The CDR3 extends over 15 amino acids. Germline lookup yields CDR1 SGHAT and CDR2 FQNNGV. Trimming removed 1 base from V and 10 bases from J, with 17 bases in between. The CDR3 region has the DNA TGTGCCAGCAGCTTAGTCATGGGGCGGTTGGTCGAGCAGTTCTTC. Translation: CASSLVMGRLVEQFF.

Written as DNA, the CDR3 is TGTGCCAGCGCGATGGGGCGGGGGGGACCCAATGAGCAGTTCTTC. Its translation is CASAMGRGGPNEQFF. The chain has TRBV25-1 and TRBJ2-1; the match to TRBD2 covers 9 bases. Germline assignment: CDR1 MGHDK and CDR2 SYGVNS. This CDR3 contains 15 residues. The V gene end was trimmed by 8 bases and the J gene end by 6 bases; junction bases not matched to a gene: 11.

V is TRBV18 and J is TRBJ2-5, with D possibly TRBD2 on 6 matching bases. V lost 6 bases to trimming and J lost 2 bases, with 16 bases between them. The CDR3 sequence is 15 residues long. Germline-derived CDR1 and CDR2 are KGHSH and LQKENI. CDR3 region: CASSLLGTQQETQYF. The CDR3 nucleotides read TGTGCCAGCTCCCTCCTAGGGACTCAACAAGAGACCCAGTACTTC.

V gene TRBV11-2 combines with J gene TRBJ2-3; 7 bases align to TRBD2. The CDR3 extends over 16 amino acids. The trim removed 4 bases at V and 2 bases at J, leaving 9 bases unmatched. Germline CDR1 SGHAT, CDR2 FQNNGV. CDR3 nucleotides: TGTGCCAGCAGCTACGGGACTACCCGGACCACAGATACGCAGTATTTT. Translated: CASSYGTTRTTDTQYF. Based on the CDR3 plus reference TRBV11-2 and TRBJ2-3, the full variable domain is EAGVAQSPRYKIIEKRQSVAFWCNPISGHATLYWYQQILGQGPKLLIQFQNNGVVDDSQLPKDRFSAERLKGVDSTLKIQPAKLEDSAVYLCASSYGTTRTTDTQYFGPGTRLTVL.

This chain connects TRBV27 to TRBJ2-6; 8 bases are shared with TRBD1. The junction had 3 bases not matched to a gene; V was cut back by 10 bases and J by 1 base. This CDR3 has 14 amino acids. Germline V gene sequence: CDR1 MNHEY, CDR2 SMNVEV (reference sequence). DNA for the CDR3: TGTGCCATCAGGGGGCGGTCTGGGGCCAACGTCCTGACTTTC. It encodes CAIRGRSGANVLTF.

The V gene is TRBV7-2, the J gene TRBJ2-3; weak D call: TRBD1 (5 bases). The CDR3 is 16 residues long. The V gene lost 1 base and the J gene lost 4 bases, with 15 bases spanning the gap. CDR1 and CDR2 (germline): SGHTA, FQGNSA. The CDR3 nucleotides read TGTGCCAGCAGCTTAGAGGGGTCCAACCCCCCAGATACGCAGTATTTT. This codes for CASSLEGSNPPDTQYF.